One and the same sample provided the 18 T cell receptor beta chains below, sequenced in a study of shared clonotypes between healthy human individuals. The repertoire was sequenced with immunoSEQ multiplex PCR; TCRdb's copy has only in-frame clones and lacks some. Of about 730,000 clones listed, just under 75% are singletons. Sequences were obtained from memory CD4+ T cells sorted from blood. Subset reported: CD45RA-negative fraction. All receptors come from a woman aged 25 to 39 in good health.

This clone was recorded at least ten times. CDR3 in DNA: TGTGCCAGTAGTCGACTAGCGGGGCCCTCTGGGGCCAACGTCCTGACTTTC. Its protein product is CASSRLAGPSGANVLTF. V usage is TRBV19 and J usage is TRBJ2-6; TRBD2 agrees at 11 bases. The CDR3 has 17 residues. J lost 0 bases, V lost 5 bases, and 3 bases had no gene match. Germline V gene lookup returns CDR1 LNHDA and CDR2 SQIVND (reference sequence).

The rearrangement joins TRBV6-6 to TRBJ1-1; tentative D call: TRBD1 (5 bases). Germline-derived CDR1 and CDR2 are MNHNY and SVGAGI (reference sequence). The V and J ends lost 2 bases and 4 bases respectively, with 14 bases between them. CDR3 size: 15 residues. This CDR3 reads CASSYDTLGATEAFF. CDR3 in DNA: TGTGCCAGCAGTTACGACACGTTAGGGGCCACTGAAGCTTTCTTT.

The rearrangement links TRBV6-6 to TRBJ2-7; 9 bases are a match to TRBD1. The CDR3 is 16 residues long. The trim removed 7 bases at V and 5 bases at J, leaving 15 bases unmatched. Germline V gene sequence: CDR1 MNHNY, CDR2 SVGAGI (reference sequence). The CDR3 loop is CASTGSSGQGLDEQYF. CDR3 DNA: TGTGCCAGCACCGGATCGTCGGGACAGGGCTTAGACGAGCAGTACTTC.

V is TRBV5-8 and J is TRBJ1-2, with unresolved D. V was cut by 0 bases and J by 4 bases, with 7 bases left in between. Germline CDR1 and CDR2: SGHTS and YDEGEE. The CDR3 has 13 residues. CDR3 sequence reads: CASSLESRYGYTF. CDR3 DNA sequence: TGTGCCAGCAGCTTGGAGTCGCGCTATGGCTACACCTTC.

Note on this clone: The junction differs from germline at one of its ends, possibly a read error. V and J are TRBV10-3 and TRBJ1-5; no firm D call. The CDR3 runs 13 residues. CDR1 and CDR2 from the germline V gene are ENHRY and SYGVKD. The CDR3 loop reads CASSDPSNQPQHF. The CDR3 region has the DNA TGTGCCAGCAGTGACCCTAGCAATCAGCCCCAGCATTTT.

This clone came up a few times. The gene calls are TRBV2 and TRBJ1-5; D unclear. Trimming removed 6 bases from V and 2 bases from J, with 11 bases in between. The length of the CDR3 is 14 residues. The germline gives CDR1 SNHLY, CDR2 FYNNEI. The CDR3 reads CASRRSEGNQPQHF. The CDR3 nucleotides are TGTGCCAGCAGGCGGTCAGAGGGCAATCAGCCCCAGCATTTT.

The sample holds a few counts of this clone. The chain combines TRBV4-1 with TRBJ2-3; the D gene could be TRBD1 or TRBD2 (5 bases each). This CDR3 spans 16 amino acids. Germline-derived CDR1 and CDR2 are MGHRA and YSYEKL. Trimming shortened V by 4 bases and J by 5 bases, and 19 bases separated the two germline ends. The CDR3 here is CASSPLERGVGDTQYF. The CDR3 coding sequence is TGCGCCAGCAGCCCGCTTGAGAGGGGAGTTGGAGATACGCAGTATTTT.

The chain joins TRBV7-9 to TRBJ2-3; no clear D. Germline CDR1 is SEHNR and CDR2 is FQNEAQ (reference sequence). This CDR3 comprises 11 residues. Deletions cut 10 bases from V and 5 bases from J, with 10 bases between. The CDR3 is CAITWGDTQYF. The CDR3 DNA is TGTGCCATTACCTGGGGAGATACGCAGTATTTT.

The chain couples TRBV7-9 to TRBJ2-7; D is perhaps TRBD1 (6 bases). CDR1 and CDR2 from the germline V gene are SEHNR and FQNEAQ (reference sequence). The ends were cut back, 8 bases at V and 0 bases at J, with 17 bases in the middle. This CDR3 is built from 15 residues. This CDR3 is CASATDRRSSYEQYF. The CDR3 DNA reads as TGTGCCAGCGCGACCGACAGGCGGAGCTCCTACGAGCAGTACTTC.

There are many counts of this clone. The CDR3 is CASSGAGGNEQFF. The CDR3 DNA reads as TGTGCCAGTAGTGGGGCGGGAGGCAATGAGCAGTTCTTC. This chain links TRBV19 with TRBJ2-1; TRBD2 matches at 8 bases. Germline values: CDR1 LNHDA, CDR2 SQIVND (reference sequence). Trimming removed 5 bases from V and 6 bases from J; junction bases left unmatched: 3. The CDR3 runs to 13 residues. The full variable domain, with the rest looked up from reference TRBV19 and TRBJ2-1, is DGGITQSPKYLFRKEGQNVTLSCEQNLNHDAMYWYRQDPGQGLRLIYYSQIVNDFQKGDIAEGYSVSREKKESFPLTVTSAQKNPTAFYLCASSGAGGNEQFFGPGTRLTVL.

This clone was seen more than once but under ten times. The chain uses TRBV19 and TRBJ2-3, with a tentative D call TRBD1 (6 bases). Germline V lookup: CDR1 LNHDA, CDR2 SQIVND (reference sequence). This CDR3 has 14 amino acids. With 7 bases removed from V and 0 bases from J, the gap between germline ends came to 11 bases. The CDR3: CASTPQGSTDTQYF. DNA for the CDR3: TGTGCCAGTACCCCCCAGGGGAGCACAGATACGCAGTATTTT.

For this clone: In the same sample, other DNA sequences code for this CDR3. V and J are TRBV7-9 and TRBJ2-2, with TRBD1 matching over 8 bases. V dropped 4 bases and J dropped 6; count of bases not matched to a gene: 1. Germline CDR1 is SEHNR and CDR2 is FQNEAQ (reference sequence). The length of the CDR3 is 13 residues. The CDR3 region is CASSSQGAGELFF. As DNA, the CDR3 is TGTGCCAGCAGCTCACAGGGGGCCGGGGAGCTGTTTTTT. Complete variable domain (other parts from reference TRBV7-9 and TRBJ2-2): DTGVSQNPRHKITKRGQNVTFRCDPISEHNRLYWYRQTLGQGPEFLTYFQNEAQLEKSRLLSDRFSAERPKGSFSTLEIQRTEQGDSAMYLCASSSQGAGELFFGEGSRLTVL.

The genes are TRBV9 and TRBJ2-7; D remains unclear. The germline V gene has CDR1 SGDLS and CDR2 YYNGEE. V lost 4 bases, J lost 2 bases, and 13 bases lay in between. The CDR3 is 14 residues long. The CDR3 reads CASSPGWPTYEQYF. The DNA of the CDR3 is TGTGCCAGCAGCCCCGGCTGGCCCACCTACGAGCAGTACTTC.

This clone has more than one count but fewer than ten. The V call is TRBV4-1, the J call TRBJ2-7, with 9 bases identical to TRBD1. Germline values: CDR1 MGHRA, CDR2 YSYEKL. The CDR3 is 15 amino acids. V lost 0 bases, J lost 5 bases, and 5 bases stayed unmatched. In DNA, the CDR3 is TGCGCCAGCAGCCAAGAAAGGGACAGGGACGACGAGCAGTACTTC. Protein product: CASSQERDRDDEQYF.

The V gene is TRBV6-5, the J gene TRBJ2-7, with TRBD1 identical over 8 bases. CDR1 MNHEY and CDR2 SVGAGI come from the germline V gene. This CDR3 contains 14 residues. After removal of 6 bases from V and 9 bases from J, the junction contained 13 bases not matched to a gene. This CDR3 is CASRTGTGPLGQYF. CDR3 nucleotides: TGTGCCAGCAGAACCGGGACAGGCCCCCTTGGGCAGTACTTC.

This clone was observed a handful of times. An end of the junction does not agree with germline; a read error may underlie this. The chain uses TRBV4-1 and TRBJ1-1; D unclear. Germline CDR1 is MGHRA and CDR2 is YSYEKL. This CDR3 has 15 residues. CDR3 DNA sequence: TGTGCCAGCAGCCAAGATGGTCCCATAAGATCCGAAGCTTTCTTT. It specifies CASSQDGPIRSEAFF.

The chain combines TRBV9 with TRBJ2-1; D gene unclear. V dropped 1 base and J dropped 0 bases, with 8 bases sitting between them. Germline values: CDR1 SGDLS, CDR2 YYNGEE. The CDR3 is 15 residues long. The CDR3 nucleotides are TGTGCCAGCAGCGTAATGATTTCCTCCTACAATGAGCAGTTCTTC. This codes for CASSVMISSYNEQFF.

The chain joins TRBV9 to TRBJ2-7, with 14 bases lining up with TRBD2. Germline V CDR1 and CDR2: SGDLS, YYNGEE. The V gene end was trimmed by 4 bases and the J gene end by 4 bases; junction bases not matched to a gene: 7. The CDR3 has 16 amino acids. The CDR3 bases are TGTGCCAGCAGCCCGGGACTAGCGGGAGTGGGGTACGAGCAGTACTTC. This translates into CASSPGLAGVGYEQYF.